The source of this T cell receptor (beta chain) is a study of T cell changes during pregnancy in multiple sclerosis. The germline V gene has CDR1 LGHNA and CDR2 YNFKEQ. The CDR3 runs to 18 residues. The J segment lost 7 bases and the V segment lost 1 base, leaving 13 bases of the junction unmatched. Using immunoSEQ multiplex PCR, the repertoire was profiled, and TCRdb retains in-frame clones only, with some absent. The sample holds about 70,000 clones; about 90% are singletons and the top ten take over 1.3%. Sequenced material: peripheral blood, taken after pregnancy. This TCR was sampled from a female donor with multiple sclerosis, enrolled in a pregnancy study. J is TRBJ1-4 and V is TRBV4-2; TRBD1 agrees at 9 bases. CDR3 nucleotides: TGTGCCAGCAGCCAAGTTGCCATCGGGGGACAGGGAGGTGAAAAACTGTTTTTT. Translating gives CASSQVAIGGQGGEKLFF.